The TCR beta chain under discussion was sequenced for a study of T cells in Graves' hyperthyroidism and ophthalmopathy. Whole-study findings and limits: Among thyroid clonotypes expanded above 0.001, most also appeared in blood. From stable hyperthyroidism, ophthalmopathy was separated by a 13 V-J model.

V shed 6 bases and J 6 bases; nucleotides not matched to a gene: 6. The CDR3 is 14 amino acids. This clonotype occurred many times. Its antigen remains unidentified. Amplification of TCR beta CDR3 regions used RNA as the template. The primer set for the first-round RT-PCR of the TCR CDR3 was HTBI. TCRdb processed the multiplex PCR reads anew with MiXCR; each CDR3 protein has one entry. Of about 700,000 distinct CDR3 sequences listed, around 13% are singletons. The source is a woman aged 18-29 years with Graves' hyperthyroidism. The J gene is TRBJ2-1, the V gene TRBV12-3 or TRBV12-4; 9 bases align to TRBD2. The sample was blood. CDR3 DNA: TGTGCCAGCAGGCAAGGGACTAGCATCAATGAGCAGTTCTTC. Translating it yields CASRQGTSINEQFF.